The rows below give T cell receptor beta chains drawn from one sample of a study of T cell repertoires in cytomegalovirus infection. TCRdb reprocessed the reads via MiXCR and lists one record per CDR3 protein. The sample holds roughly 280,000 distinct CDR3 sequences; roughly 10% are singletons and the top ten take more than 13%. The specimen was PBMCs. The receptors originated from a human donor in good health (CMV status not recorded). Some clones in this sample may be carry-over from other donors' samples. CDR3s include the opening cysteine and the closing phenylalanine or tryptophan. Each record gives: clone size, V gene, D gene, J gene, CDR3 protein, CDR3 DNA. A D gene is named only where the DNA matches it firmly. Clone size, where shown, is once, few, many, or a class for clones that have expanded.

NA	TRBV20-1	NA	TRBJ2-3	CSAAQSEFGNTQYF	TGCAGTGCTGCGCAGTCGGAGTTCGGAAATACGCAGTATTTT
NA	TRBV30	TRBD1	TRBJ2-3	CAWSMGTGGGTDTQYF	TGTGCCTGGAGTATGGGGACAGGAGGAGGGACAGATACGCAGTATTTT
many	TRBV11-2	NA	TRBJ2-2	CASSSTGITGELFF	TGTGCCAGCAGCTCCACAGGGATCACCGGGGAGCTGTTTTTT
few	TRBV19	NA	TRBJ1-1	CASSYKGERGEAFF	TGTGCCAGTAGTTACAAGGGGGAAAGGGGTGAAGCTTTCTTT
many	TRBV7-2	NA	TRBJ1-2	CASSPGPPVDGYTF	TGTGCCAGCAGCCCTGGACCCCCAGTGGATGGCTACACCTTC
many	TRBV7-2	NA	TRBJ1-1	CASSLTRLTEAFF	TGTGCCAGCAGCTTAACCAGGTTGACTGAAGCTTTCTTT
few	TRBV20-1	TRBD2	TRBJ2-7	CSAQVAGIYEQYF	TGCAGTGCTCAGGTAGCGGGAATCTACGAGCAGTACTTC
NA	TRBV20-1	NA	TRBJ1-2	CSARVTGFF	TGCAGTGCTAGAGTCACAGGTTTCTTC
many	TRBV5-1	NA	TRBJ2-3	CASSITDTQYF	TGTGCCAGCAGTATCACAGATACGCAGTATTTT
NA	TRBV28	NA	TRBJ1-3	CATQGFTGNTIYF	TGTGCCACCCAGGGGTTTACTGGAAACACCATATATTTT
many	TRBV12-3/TRBV12-4	TRBD1	TRBJ1-1	CASSQPGTGENTEAFF	TGTGCCAGCAGTCAACCAGGGACAGGGGAGAACACTGAAGCTTTCTTT
many	TRBV7-2	TRBD2	TRBJ2-5	CASSSTRLAGPASKVQETQYF	TGTGCCAGCAGCTCTACCCGACTAGCGGGGCCAGCCTCCAAGGTCCAAGAGACCCAGTACTTC
many	TRBV4-2	NA	TRBJ2-3	CASSQAVRGGSTDTQYF	TGTGCCAGCAGCCAAGCCGTGAGGGGGGGAAGCACAGATACGCAGTATTTT
many	TRBV7-9	NA	TRBJ2-5	CASSPRISIWETQYF	TGTGCCAGCAGCCCTCGGATCTCGATTTGGGAGACCCAGTACTTC
many	TRBV6-2/TRBV6-3	TRBD2	TRBJ2-2	CASSYGLAGTNTGELFF	TGTGCCAGCAGTTACGGGCTAGCGGGCACGAACACCGGGGAGCTGTTTTTT
many	TRBV30	NA	TRBJ1-6	CATARTNSPLHF	TGCGCCACCGCGCGGACTAATTCACCCCTCCACTTT
NA	TRBV20-1	TRBD2	TRBJ2-3	CSARPGLAGSTDTQYF	TGCAGTGCTAGGCCGGGACTAGCGGGGTCAACAGATACGCAGTATTTT
many	TRBV7-2	TRBD2	TRBJ2-1	CASSFSGRASDEQFF	TGTGCCAGCAGCTTTAGCGGGAGGGCCTCGGATGAGCAGTTCTTC
NA	TRBV3-1	TRBD1	TRBJ1-1	CASSYLPGQGNTEAFF	TGTGCCAGCAGCTACCTACCGGGACAGGGGAACACTGAAGCTTTCTTT
many	TRBV7-2	NA	TRBJ1-6	CASSSQTGLHSPLHF	TGTGCCAGCAGCTCTCAGACGGGTTTACATTCACCCCTCCACTTT